The sequence of this TCR beta chain was determined in a study of CXCR3-negative and CXCR3-positive naive CD8 T cells. Under 350,000 cells per CD8+ T cell subset were flow-sorted in triplicate. The CDR3 runs 15 residues. CDR1 SQVTM and CDR2 ANQGSEA come from the germline V gene. Study-wide results and caveats: CXCR3-positive naive cells carried more hydrophobic TRB CDR3s than CXCR3-negative ones. TCR strength was inferred from TRB CDR3 properties, while surface CD5 was comparable between naive subsets.

Libraries were UMI-labeled 5' RACE TRB cDNA. No DNA is given; TCRdb re-called the 5' RACE reads and lists each CDR3 protein once. The data show about 89,000 distinct CDR3 sequences, and the top ten clones hold 0.5% to 0.55%. Regarding this clonotype: Its target is not known.

The sequence was obtained from a human donor in good health. Some clones in this sample may be carry-over from other donors' samples. Sequences were obtained from naive CXCR3+ CD8+ T cells from blood. Stated subset: CD45RO-CCR7+CD27+CD95- naive CD8+ T cells expressing CXCR3 (TNR3+). V is TRBV29-1 and J is TRBJ2-1; TCRdb gives TRBD2 as the D gene, but with no DNA this cannot be confirmed. The CDR3 sequence: CSVESGTSGSNEQFF.